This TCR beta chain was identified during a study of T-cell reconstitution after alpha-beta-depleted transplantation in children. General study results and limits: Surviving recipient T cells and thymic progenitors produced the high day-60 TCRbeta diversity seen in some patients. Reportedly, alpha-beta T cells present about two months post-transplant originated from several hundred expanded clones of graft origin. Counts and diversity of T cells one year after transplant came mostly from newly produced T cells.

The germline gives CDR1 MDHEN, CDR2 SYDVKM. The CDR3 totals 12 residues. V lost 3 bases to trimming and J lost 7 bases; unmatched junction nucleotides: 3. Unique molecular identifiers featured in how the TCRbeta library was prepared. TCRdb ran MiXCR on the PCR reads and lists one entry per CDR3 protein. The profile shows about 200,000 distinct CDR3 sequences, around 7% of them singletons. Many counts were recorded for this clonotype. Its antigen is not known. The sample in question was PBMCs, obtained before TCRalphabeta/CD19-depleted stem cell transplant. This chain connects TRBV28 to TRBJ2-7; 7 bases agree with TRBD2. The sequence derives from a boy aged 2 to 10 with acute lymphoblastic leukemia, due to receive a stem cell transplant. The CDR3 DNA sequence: TGTGCCAGCAGTTTCGCGGGACTAGAGCAGTACTTC. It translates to CASSFAGLEQYF.